This T cell receptor beta chain was profiled in a study of cytomegalovirus exposure and HLA in healthy donors. General study results and limits: The listing of roughly 160 TCR beta chains classed them as cytomegalovirus-associated.

Remarks on this clone: Antigen: not known.

Only in-frame clones appear in the TCRdb table, and some are missing; sequencing was by immunoSEQ multiplex PCR. The repertoire holds 200,000 or so clones, with around 83% as singletons. This CDR3 spans 15 amino acids. Germline CDR1 is SGHTA and CDR2 is FQGNSA. V lost 1 base to trimming and J lost 9 bases; unmatched junction nucleotides: 9. The genes are TRBV7-2 and TRBJ2-1, with 7 bases lining up with TRBD2. The TCR originated in a woman aged 25-40 years in good health and CMV-seropositive. Sequencing was carried out using PBMCs. The CDR3 DNA follows: TGTGCCAGCAGCTTAGAGGGCGGGAGTTTCAGTGAGCAGTTCTTC. As protein: CASSLEGGSFSEQFF.